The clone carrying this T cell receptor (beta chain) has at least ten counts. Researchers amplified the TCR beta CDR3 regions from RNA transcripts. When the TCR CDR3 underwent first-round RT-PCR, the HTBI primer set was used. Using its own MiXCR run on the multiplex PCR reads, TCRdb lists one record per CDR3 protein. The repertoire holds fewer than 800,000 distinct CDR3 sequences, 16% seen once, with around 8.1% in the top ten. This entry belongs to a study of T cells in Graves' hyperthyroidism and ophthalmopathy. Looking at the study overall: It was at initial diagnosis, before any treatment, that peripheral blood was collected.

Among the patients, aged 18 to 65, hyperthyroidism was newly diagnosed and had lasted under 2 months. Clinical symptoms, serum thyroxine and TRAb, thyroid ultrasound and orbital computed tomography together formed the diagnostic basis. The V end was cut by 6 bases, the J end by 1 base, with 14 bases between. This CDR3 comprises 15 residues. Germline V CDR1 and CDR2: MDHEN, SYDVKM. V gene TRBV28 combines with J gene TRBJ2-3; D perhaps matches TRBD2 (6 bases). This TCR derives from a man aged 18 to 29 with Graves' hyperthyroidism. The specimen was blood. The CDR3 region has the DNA TGTGCCAGCAGCTTGAGCGGCGGGGGCACAGATACGCAGTATTTT. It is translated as CASSLSGGGTDTQYF.